A single sample gave rise to the 21 T cell receptor beta chains below, sequenced in a study of T cell responses to AZD1222 COVID-19 vaccine. Profiling relied on immunoSEQ multiplex PCR, and the TCRdb table lists in-frame clones only, not all of them. The sample includes roughly 56,000 clones, approximately 85% of them seen just once. This specimen was peripheral blood, taken on day 0 of AZD1222 vaccination. Source of these receptors: an adult in good health.

The chain joins TRBV5-4 to TRBJ2-7, with 9 positions matching TRBD1. The trim removed 4 bases at V and 0 bases at J, leaving 11 bases unmatched. Looked up from germline, CDR1 is SGHNT and CDR2 is YYREEE (reference sequence). This CDR3 comprises 17 residues. CDR3 amino acids: CASSRRGGTGSSYEQYF. The CDR3 region has the DNA TGTGCCAGCAGCCGCCGAGGAGGGACAGGGAGCTCCTACGAGCAGTACTTC.

This clone appeared a single time. The chain links TRBV19 to TRBJ1-1; D unresolved. The CDR3 covers 14 residues. From germline, CDR1 is LNHDA and CDR2 SQIVND (reference sequence). Trimming pared 5 bases from V and 1 base from J, leaving 11 bases between. The CDR3 region is CASSRSNRNTEAFF. CDR3 nucleotide sequence: TGTGCCAGTAGTCGCTCGAATAGGAACACTGAAGCTTTCTTT. Full variable domain (outside the CDR3, taken from reference TRBV19 and TRBJ1-1): DGGITQSPKYLFRKEGQNVTLSCEQNLNHDAMYWYRQDPGQGLRLIYYSQIVNDFQKGDIAEGYSVSREKKESFPLTVTSAQKNPTAFYLCASSRSNRNTEAFFGQGTRLTVV.

The chain has TRBV25-1 and TRBJ1-6; no clear D gene. The germline V gene encodes CDR1 MGHDK and CDR2 SYGVNS. This CDR3 comprises 13 residues. Trimming removed 4 bases from V and 12 bases from J, with 13 bases in between. CDR3: CASSANEDLPLHF. The CDR3 DNA sequence: TGTGCCAGCAGTGCCAACGAGGACTTACCCCTCCACTTT.

V usage is TRBV15 and J usage is TRBJ2-5; D remains ambiguous. V was cut by 5 bases and J by 7 bases, with 11 bases left in between. This CDR3 region has 12 residues. Germline CDR1 and CDR2: LNHNV and YYDKDF (reference sequence). The CDR3, as DNA: TGTGCCACCAGCTTGCGAACTGGGACCCAGTACTTC. This encodes CATSLRTGTQYF.

The chain has TRBV29-1 and TRBJ1-1; D is possibly TRBD1 (5 bases). Germline V CDR1 and CDR2: SQVTM, ANQGSEA. Trimming removed 6 bases from V and 1 base from J, with 12 bases in between. The CDR3 length is 13 residues. The CDR3 DNA is TGCAGCGTGACTGGTGGGGGGAACACTGAAGCTTTCTTT. It encodes CSVTGGGNTEAFF.

This rearrangement joins TRBV5-4 to TRBJ2-3, with TRBD2 identical over 12 bases. The germline V gene encodes CDR1 SGHNT and CDR2 YYREEE (reference sequence). V gave up 4 bases and J gave up 3 bases; unmatched junction bases: 9. This CDR3 has 17 residues. CDR3 DNA: TGTGCCAGCAGCCAAAACCCACTAGCGGGGGGTACAGATACGCAGTATTTT. This translates into CASSQNPLAGGTDTQYF.

This chain connects TRBV18 to TRBJ2-5; perhaps TRBD2 as D (5 bases). Germline values: CDR1 KGHSH, CDR2 LQKENI. CDR3 length equals 15 residues. V dropped 4 bases and J dropped 1 base, with 13 bases sitting between them. The CDR3 is CASSQQFGVQETQYF. The CDR3 nucleotides are TGTGCCAGCTCACAACAGTTCGGGGTCCAAGAGACCCAGTACTTC. The full variable domain, rest sourced from reference TRBV18 and TRBJ2-5, is NAGVMQNPRHLVRRRGQEARLRCSPMKGHSHVYWYRQLPEEGLKFMVYLQKENIIDESGMPKERFSAEFPKEGPSILRIQQVVRGDSAAYFCASSQQFGVQETQYFGPGTRLLVL.

The genes are TRBV11-2 and TRBJ2-7; D is uncertain. Trimming pared 0 bases from V and 0 bases from J, leaving 21 bases between. This CDR3 has 19 residues. Germline CDR1 and CDR2: SGHAT and FQNNGV. The CDR3 region has the DNA TGTGCCAGCAGCTTAGAGTATCAGTTTATAGGGTATAGCTCCTACGAGCAGTACTTC. It translates to CASSLEYQFIGYSSYEQYF.

This clone was counted a single time. The J gene is TRBJ1-6, the V gene TRBV19; 8 bases are a match to TRBD1. Germline V gene lookup returns CDR1 LNHDA and CDR2 SQIVND (reference sequence). With V trimmed by 5 bases and J by 7 bases, 10 bases remained unmatched. The CDR3 sequence is 16 residues long. CDR3 in DNA: TGTGCCAGTAGTGCCTCGATACGGACAGGGAATTCACCCCTCCACTTT. Translating it yields CASSASIRTGNSPLHF. Complete variable domain (other parts from reference TRBV19 and TRBJ1-6): DGGITQSPKYLFRKEGQNVTLSCEQNLNHDAMYWYRQDPGQGLRLIYYSQIVNDFQKGDIAEGYSVSREKKESFPLTVTSAQKNPTAFYLCASSASIRTGNSPLHFGNGTRLTVT.

This clone was recorded only once. The chain links TRBV19 to TRBJ2-3; D call uncertain. V shed 4 bases and J shed 4 bases, with 3 bases lying between them. The CDR3 is 11 residues long. Germline V gene data show CDR1 as LNHDA and CDR2 as SQIVND (reference sequence). The CDR3 is CASSNADTQYF. In nucleotides, the CDR3 is TGTGCCAGTAGTAACGCAGATACGCAGTATTTT.

The CDR3 protein is CATSSHRGQETQYF. Written as DNA, the CDR3 is TGTGCCACCAGCAGCCACAGGGGTCAAGAGACCCAGTACTTC. This chain connects TRBV15 to TRBJ2-5, with 7 bases that match TRBD1. Germline loops: CDR1 LNHNV, CDR2 YYDKDF (reference sequence). The CDR3 contains 14 residues. The V segment lost 3 bases and the J segment 2 bases; nucleotides outside the gene matches: 3.

V usage is TRBV28 and J usage is TRBJ1-6; D ambiguous. V shed 3 bases and J shed 3 bases, with 9 bases lying between them. The CDR3 contains 15 residues. The germline CDR1 and CDR2 sequences are MDHEN and SYDVKM. Here the CDR3 reads CASSFAGNYNSPLHF. In DNA, the CDR3 is TGTGCCAGCAGTTTTGCCGGCAACTATAATTCACCCCTCCACTTT.

The chain couples TRBV11-1 to TRBJ2-1; D perhaps matches TRBD1 (6 bases). CDR3 size: 15 residues. CDR1 is SGHAT, CDR2 FQDESV, per germline (reference sequence). V gave up 1 base and J gave up 4 bases, with 11 bases separating them. The CDR3 DNA follows: TGTGCCAGCAGCTTAGTCGCGGACAGTTACAATGAGCAGTTCTTC. This gives the protein CASSLVADSYNEQFF.

This chain links TRBV19 with TRBJ1-6; 7 bases agree with TRBD1. Losses at the gene ends were 6 bases for V and 10 bases for J; bases not matched to a gene: 9. CDR1 and CDR2 (germline): LNHDA, SQIVND (reference sequence). The length of the CDR3 is 14 residues. CDR3 sequence: CASRDRTGRSPLHF. DNA for the CDR3: TGTGCCAGTAGAGATAGGACAGGTCGATCACCCCTCCACTTT.

This chain joins TRBV27 and TRBJ1-2, with D unresolved. The germline gives CDR1 MNHEY, CDR2 SMNVEV (reference sequence). CDR3 size: 17 residues. V lost 4 bases and J 1 base, leaving 19 bases between the germline ends. The DNA for the CDR3 is TGTGCCAGCAGTTATGTGGCAGGAGAAGAGAATAACTATGGCTACACCTTC. This gives the protein CASSYVAGEENNYGYTF.

The chain employs TRBV27 and TRBJ1-5; D is ambiguous. V lost 4 bases to trimming and J lost 5 bases, with 12 bases between them. The CDR3 loop spans 14 amino acids. CDR1 and CDR2 (germline): MNHEY, SMNVEV (reference sequence). As DNA, the CDR3 is TGTGCCAGCAGTTATAGTTACAGAGATCAGCCCCAGCATTTT. Amino acid sequence: CASSYSYRDQPQHF.

The chain employs TRBV5-1 and TRBJ1-2, with 8 bases that match TRBD1. V lost 0 bases and J lost 6; bases outside the gene matches: 4. CDR1 SGHRS and CDR2 YFSETQ come from the germline V gene. CDR3 size: 14 residues. The CDR3 DNA reads as TGCGCCAGCAGCTTGGGAGACAGGGGTCATGGCTACACCTTC. It yields the protein CASSLGDRGHGYTF.

The rearrangement links TRBV28 to TRBJ1-5, with TRBD1 matching 8 bases. From germline, CDR1 is MDHEN and CDR2 SYDVKM. The CDR3 contains 17 residues. After removal of 3 bases from V and 2 bases from J, the junction contained 9 bases not matched to a gene. In nucleotides, the CDR3 is TGTGCCAGCAGTTTGGGCGCAGGGGGCTGGGGCAATCAGCCCCAGCATTTT. Translating it yields CASSLGAGGWGNQPQHF.

This clone has more than one count but fewer than ten. The rearrangement joins TRBV11-2 to TRBJ1-1, with D uncertain. Trimming removed 2 bases at V and 0 bases at J, with 4 bases between. Per germline, CDR1 SGHAT and CDR2 FQNNGV. This CDR3 has 13 residues. In nucleotides, the CDR3 is TGTGCCAGCAGCTTATGGGTGAACACTGAAGCTTTCTTT. Translation gives CASSLWVNTEAFF.

The table lists this clone with a few counts. J is TRBJ1-5 and V is TRBV5-6; 7 nucleotides align to TRBD1. This CDR3 spans 15 amino acids. V shed 2 bases and J 3 bases; nucleotides not matched to a gene: 5. From germline, CDR1 is SGHDT and CDR2 YYEEEE. The DNA of the CDR3 is TGTGCCAGCAGCTTCTTCGGGACAGACAATCAGCCCCAGCATTTT. Its translation: CASSFFGTDNQPQHF.

The chain is built from TRBV18 and TRBJ2-2; either TRBD1 or TRBD2 may supply D (6 bases each). With 2 bases removed from V and 0 bases from J, the gap between germline ends came to 16 bases. The CDR3 loop spans 18 amino acids. CDR1 and CDR2 (germline): KGHSH, LQKENI. The CDR3 loop is CASSPNGGQITNTGELFF. DNA for the CDR3: TGTGCCAGCTCACCAAACGGGGGACAAATTACGAACACCGGGGAGCTGTTTTTT. The variable domain in full, with the rest retrieved from reference TRBV18 and TRBJ2-2, is NAGVMQNPRHLVRRRGQEARLRCSPMKGHSHVYWYRQLPEEGLKFMVYLQKENIIDESGMPKERFSAEFPKEGPSILRIQQVVRGDSAAYFCASSPNGGQITNTGELFFGEGSRLTVL.